A single sample is the source of the 25 T cell receptor beta chains below, sequenced in a study of long-term antiretroviral therapy in people with HIV. Sequencing used immunoSEQ v3.0 at survey level. The repertoire was sequenced with immunoSEQ multiplex PCR; TCRdb's copy has only in-frame clones and lacks some. Of 42,000 or so clones listed, 86% are singletons. The starting material was unsorted PBMCs, obtained 1.2 years after starting antiretroviral therapy. The receptors originated from a woman aged 45-60 years with HIV.

The chain links TRBV9 to TRBJ2-3; tentatively, D is TRBD1 or TRBD2 (6 bases each). Trimming removed 0 bases from V and 0 bases from J, with 8 bases in between. Germline CDR1 reads SGDLS; CDR2 reads YYNGEE. The CDR3 has 15 amino acids. CDR3 sequence (DNA): TGTGCCAGCAGCGTAGCGGGGGCTAGCACAGATACGCAGTATTTT. It yields the protein CASSVAGASTDTQYF.

The chain combines TRBV13 with TRBJ2-7, with D tentatively TRBD2 (6 bases). The germline V and J ends were trimmed by 0 bases and 2 bases, with 11 bases remaining between them. Looked up from germline, CDR1 is PRHDT and CDR2 is FYEKMQ (reference sequence). The CDR3 extends over 15 amino acids. CDR3 loop: CASSLGPEGPYEQYF. The DNA of the CDR3 is TGTGCCAGCAGCTTAGGCCCGGAGGGACCCTACGAGCAGTACTTC. Variable domain in full (rest from reference TRBV13 and TRBJ2-7): AAGVIQSPRHLIKEKRETATLKCYPIPRHDTVYWYQQGPGQDPQFLISFYEKMQSDKGSIPDRFSAQQFSDYHSELNMSSLELGDSALYFCASSLGPEGPYEQYFGPGTRLTVT.

J is TRBJ1-1 and V is TRBV10-3; maybe TRBD1 (5 bases). The V end was cut by 3 bases, the J end by 1 base, with 9 bases between. Germline CDR1 and CDR2: ENHRY and SYGVKD. CDR3 length: 14 residues. The CDR3 reads CAISDEGENTEAFF. Here the CDR3 DNA reads TGTGCCATCAGTGACGAAGGGGAGAACACTGAAGCTTTCTTT.

The gene calls are TRBV5-6 and TRBJ2-2, with TRBD1 matching over 9 bases. Germline assignment: CDR1 SGHDT and CDR2 YYEEEE. This CDR3 has 16 amino acids. Trimming at V came to 4 bases and at J to 3 bases, leaving 7 bases not matched to a gene. For the CDR3, the DNA is TGTGCCAGCAGCCCCGGGACAGGGTCTGACACCGGGGAGCTGTTTTTT. This sequence encodes CASSPGTGSDTGELFF.

The J gene is TRBJ2-1, the V gene TRBV29-1; D perhaps matches TRBD2 (7 bases). CDR1 is SQVTM and CDR2 is ANQGSEA in the germline V gene. V lost 3 bases and J 4 bases, leaving 13 bases between the germline ends. The CDR3 covers 14 residues. This CDR3 is CSVDGGALYNEQFF. The CDR3 DNA follows: TGCAGCGTTGATGGGGGGGCATTATACAATGAGCAGTTCTTC.

The gene calls are TRBV5-1 and TRBJ1-1; the D is unclear. This CDR3 has 14 residues. Trimming left V 4 bases short and J 2 bases short, with 12 bases between. CDR1 SGHRS and CDR2 YFSETQ come from the germline V gene. CDR3 nucleotide sequence: TGCGCCAGCAGCCCGGGCCGTGAAAACACTGAAGCTTTCTTT. It translates to CASSPGRENTEAFF.

This clone was recorded only once. This chain joins TRBV7-8 and TRBJ1-1; D is unclear. Germline-derived CDR1 and CDR2 are SGHVS and FQNEAQ. Trimming took 1 base from V and 0 from J, leaving 9 bases between them. The CDR3 totals 15 residues. CDR3 nucleotide sequence: TGTGCCAGCAGCTTAGGCAGAGGGCTGAACACTGAAGCTTTCTTT. Protein product: CASSLGRGLNTEAFF. Full variable domain (remainder filled in from reference TRBV7-8 and TRBJ1-1): GAGVSQSPRYKVAKRGQDVALRCDPISGHVSLFWYQQALGQGPEFLTYFQNEAQLDKSGLPSDRFFAERPEGSVSTLKIQRTQQEDSAVYLCASSLGRGLNTEAFFGQGTRLTVV.

The chain carries TRBV5-6 and TRBJ1-3; 9 bases agree with TRBD1. The CDR3 spans 16 residues. CDR1 is SGHDT and CDR2 is YYEEEE in the germline V gene. The V gene end was trimmed by 4 bases and the J gene end by 4 bases; junction bases not matched to a gene: 9. The CDR3 here is CASSGRDRAIGNTIYF. The CDR3 coding sequence is TGTGCCAGCAGCGGCCGGGACAGGGCGATAGGAAACACCATATATTTT.

The rearrangement links TRBV6-1 to TRBJ1-1; D is perhaps TRBD1 (5 bases). Germline CDR1 and CDR2: MNHNS and SASEGT. Trimming shortened V by 4 bases and J by 7 bases, and 19 bases separated the two germline ends. The CDR3 extends over 15 amino acids. CDR3 sequence reads: CASSVRSGAQGEAFF. The CDR3 DNA reads as TGTGCCAGCAGTGTACGGTCTGGCGCCCAGGGTGAAGCTTTCTTT.

This chain connects TRBV9 to TRBJ1-4; TRBD1 aligns across 11 bases. This CDR3 region has 14 residues. From germline, CDR1 is SGDLS and CDR2 YYNGEE. Trimming cost V 4 bases and J 7 bases; bases outside gene matches: 3. The CDR3 here is CASSQGQGGEKLFF. Here the CDR3 DNA reads TGTGCCAGCAGCCAGGGACAGGGGGGTGAAAAACTGTTTTTT.

The chain combines TRBV6-5 with TRBJ2-2; either TRBD1 or TRBD2 may fit D (5 bases each). Trimming stripped 1 base from V and 4 bases from J, with 10 bases between. Germline V gene data show CDR1 as MNHEY and CDR2 as SVGAGI. The CDR3 runs to 15 residues. CDR3 nucleotide sequence: TGTGCCAGCAGTTACTTCCCAGGGACCACCGGGGAGCTGTTTTTT. It specifies CASSYFPGTTGELFF.

The J gene is TRBJ1-2, the V gene TRBV7-9, with 8 bases aligning to TRBD1. V dropped 5 bases and J dropped 4; count of bases not matched to a gene: 12. The length of the CDR3 is 16 residues. Germline V gene data show CDR1 as SEHNR and CDR2 as FQNEAQ (reference sequence). CDR3 region: CASSPEGVQGAYGYTF. In nucleotides, the CDR3 is TGTGCCAGCAGCCCAGAGGGCGTCCAGGGGGCCTATGGCTACACCTTC. Full variable domain (outside the CDR3, taken from reference TRBV7-9 and TRBJ1-2): DTGVSQNPRHKITKRGQNVTFRCDPISEHNRLYWYRQTLGQGPEFLTYFQNEAQLEKSRLLSDRFSAERPKGSFSTLEIQRTEQGDSAMYLCASSPEGVQGAYGYTFGSGTRLTVV.

The chain combines TRBV6-5 with TRBJ2-5; D is possibly TRBD2 (5 bases). CDR1 is MNHEY and CDR2 is SVGAGI in the germline V gene. This CDR3 comprises 14 residues. Trimming pared 4 bases from V and 3 bases from J, leaving 12 bases between. For the CDR3, the DNA is TGTGCCAGCAGTTGGGGAAGAGCGGAAGAGACCCAGTACTTC. It specifies CASSWGRAEETQYF.

CDR3 coding DNA: TGTGCCAGCGGCCAGACAGGGGGCAGAGAATATGGCTACACCTTC. Translated: CASGQTGGREYGYTF. This sequence joins TRBV7-3 and TRBJ1-2; the match to TRBD1 covers 10 bases. Trimming removed 8 bases from V and 5 bases from J; junction bases left unmatched: 11. CDR1 and CDR2 (germline): SGHTA, FQGTGA. The CDR3 loop spans 15 amino acids. Supplemented by reference TRBV7-3 and TRBJ1-2, the full variable domain reads GAGVSQTPSNKVTEKGKYVELRCDPISGHTALYWYRQSLGQGPEFLIYFQGTGAADDSGLPNDRFFAVRPEGSVSTLKIQRTERGDSAVYLCASGQTGGREYGYTFGSGTRLTVV.

The chain couples TRBV4-2 to TRBJ2-7; a weak D match, TRBD1 (5 bases). The V and J ends lost 1 base and 3 bases respectively, with 10 bases between them. CDR1 is LGHNA, CDR2 YNFKEQ, per germline. The CDR3 runs 14 residues. This chain's CDR3 is CASSQAFQGYEQYF. The DNA for the CDR3 is TGTGCCAGCAGCCAAGCTTTTCAGGGCTACGAGCAGTACTTC.

The rearrangement joins TRBV19 to TRBJ1-2; no clear D. CDR1 is LNHDA, CDR2 SQIVND, per germline (reference sequence). The CDR3 is made up of 13 amino acids. V shed 5 bases and J shed 1 base, with 8 bases lying between them. CDR3 loop: CASSGHFNYGYTF. In DNA, the CDR3 is TGTGCCAGTAGTGGCCATTTTAACTATGGCTACACCTTC.

The V call is TRBV29-1, the J call TRBJ2-2; weak D call: TRBD2 (5 bases). Germline V lookup: CDR1 SQVTM, CDR2 ANQGSEA. This CDR3 spans 14 amino acids. The V end lost 1 base, the J end lost 0 bases, and 6 bases lay between the germline ends. The CDR3 DNA reads as TGCAGCGTTGAAGGGACTGCGAACACCGGGGAGCTGTTTTTT. Translation gives CSVEGTANTGELFF.

This chain connects TRBV10-3 to TRBJ1-5; D is ambiguous. Germline assignment: CDR1 ENHRY and CDR2 SYGVKD. The ends were cut back, 4 bases at V and 4 bases at J, with 11 bases in the middle. The CDR3 spans 14 residues. CDR3 in DNA: TGTGCCATCAGTGCCCGGGCCGTTAATCAGCCCCAGCATTTT. It yields the protein CAISARAVNQPQHF.

V gene TRBV5-4 combines with J gene TRBJ1-1; the D is unclear. This CDR3 comprises 11 residues. Germline assignment: CDR1 SGHNT and CDR2 YYREEE (reference sequence). The ends were cut back, 4 bases at V and 1 base at J, with 2 bases in the middle. Here the CDR3 reads CASSGNTEAFF. The CDR3 bases are TGTGCCAGCAGCGGGAACACTGAAGCTTTCTTT.

The chain is built from TRBV5-1 and TRBJ1-3; D unclear. The ends were cut back, 2 bases at V and 2 bases at J, with 14 bases in the middle. Germline V gives CDR1 SGHRS, CDR2 YFSETQ. The CDR3 loop spans 16 amino acids. CDR3 nucleotide sequence: TGCGCCAGCAGCTTATACTTGCTAAGCGCTGGAAACACCATATATTTT. Translated, it gives CASSLYLLSAGNTIYF.

The CDR3: CASSVGGDRVIGNTIYF. The CDR3 DNA reads TGTGCCAGCAGCGTAGGAGGGGACAGGGTTATTGGAAACACCATATATTTT. The genes are TRBV9 and TRBJ1-3, with 9 bases aligning to TRBD1. Germline CDR1 is SGDLS and CDR2 is YYNGEE. There are 17 residues in the CDR3. With V trimmed by 0 bases and J by 3 bases, 7 bases remained unmatched.

The chain employs TRBV30 and TRBJ2-3; the D gene is possibly TRBD1 (5 bases). The germline CDR1 and CDR2 sequences are GTSNPN and SVGIG (reference sequence). The CDR3 is made up of 13 amino acids. Trimming took off 2 bases at V and 1 base at J, with 7 bases between the two ends. Here the CDR3 DNA reads TGTGCCTGGAGTAGCAGGGGCACAGATACGCAGTATTTT. Protein: CAWSSRGTDTQYF.

The chain couples TRBV7-8 to TRBJ2-7; D is ambiguous. The germline CDR1 and CDR2 sequences are SGHVS and FQNEAQ. V lost 1 base and J lost 7, with 8 bases in between. CDR3 size: 12 residues. The CDR3 sequence: CASSLGATEQYF. The DNA of the CDR3 is TGTGCCAGCAGCTTAGGGGCGACAGAGCAGTACTTC. Together with reference TRBV7-8 and TRBJ2-7, the CDR3 gives the full variable domain: GAGVSQSPRYKVAKRGQDVALRCDPISGHVSLFWYQQALGQGPEFLTYFQNEAQLDKSGLPSDRFFAERPEGSVSTLKIQRTQQEDSAVYLCASSLGATEQYFGPGTRLTVT.

The genes are TRBV12-5 and TRBJ2-5; D possibly uses TRBD1 or TRBD2 (5 bases each). The V and J ends lost 3 bases and 3 bases respectively, with 8 bases between them. The CDR3 consists of 13 residues. Germline CDR1 reads LGHNT; CDR2 reads FRNRAP. The CDR3 spells CASGLGDEETQYF. The CDR3 nucleotides are TGTGCTAGTGGTTTAGGGGACGAAGAGACCCAGTACTTC. The full variable domain, its missing parts supplied by reference TRBV12-5 and TRBJ2-5, is DARVTQTPRHKVTEMGQEVTMRCQPILGHNTVFWYRQTMMQGLELLAYFRNRAPLDDSGMPKDRFSAEMPDATLATLKIQPSEPRDSAVYFCASGLGDEETQYFGPGTRLLVL.

The genes are TRBV30 and TRBJ2-6; 9 bases are a match to TRBD1. Germline-derived CDR1 and CDR2 are GTSNPN and SVGIG (reference sequence). Trimming at V came to 3 bases and at J to 0 bases, leaving 6 bases not matched to a gene. The CDR3 sequence is 17 residues long. CDR3 region: CAWRTYRGPSGANVLTF. Written as DNA, the CDR3 is TGTGCCTGGAGGACTTACAGGGGGCCCTCTGGGGCCAACGTCCTGACTTTC.